This TCR beta chain came from a study of shared clonotypes between healthy human individuals. Original methodology: Filtering differed since immunoSEQ provided only junctions, with no quality scores. Using immunoSEQ multiplex PCR, the repertoire was profiled, and TCRdb retains in-frame clones only, with some absent. V, J and clone size are taken as reported in that table, and D and trimming were inferred from the DNA itself. The data contain about 2,500,000 clones, just over 90% of them singletons. Study outcomes and limitations: Sharing across four donors was highest in naive CD4 (roughly 5%) and lowest in memory CD8 (around 0.4%). It was anticipated that sequencing depth would influence how many clonotypes donors shared.

Remarks on this clone: Its antigen is unknown. Other DNA sequences in the same sample also yield this CDR3.

CDR1 and CDR2 from the germline V gene are MDHEN and SYDVKM. The CDR3 runs to 14 residues. V was cut by 2 bases and J by 7 bases, with 12 bases left in between. The sequenced sample was naive CD4+ T cells sorted from blood. Regarding subset: CD45RA+ positively selected. The chain links TRBV28 to TRBJ1-5, with D perhaps TRBD1 (5 bases). This TCR was sampled from a man aged 18-30 years in good health. This CDR3 reads CASSLGQGRQPQHF. CDR3 DNA sequence: TGTGCCAGCAGTTTAGGTCAGGGCCGACAGCCCCAGCATTTT.